One and the same sample provided the 20 T cell receptor beta chains below, sequenced in a study of cytomegalovirus exposure and HLA in healthy donors. Sequencing used immunoSEQ multiplex PCR; TCRdb keeps in-frame clones, though not all of them. The sample yields 65,000 to 75,000 clones, 90% to 95% seen once. The sample comprised PBMCs. The receptors were sampled from a woman in her late teens or twenties in good health and CMV-seropositive.

This clone was recorded once. V gene TRBV27 combines with J gene TRBJ2-1, with D tentatively TRBD2 (5 bases). The CDR3 contains 15 residues. Germline CDR1 is MNHEY and CDR2 is SMNVEV (reference sequence). V lost 2 bases and J 5 bases, leaving 13 bases between the germline ends. The CDR3: CASSLPHVGDNEQFF. CDR3 in DNA: TGTGCCAGCAGTTTACCCCACGTCGGGGACAATGAGCAGTTCTTC.

The V call is TRBV27, the J call TRBJ2-7; 7 nucleotides line up with TRBD1. Germline V gives CDR1 MNHEY, CDR2 SMNVEV (reference sequence). Unmatched junction bases numbered 2, after V lost 2 bases and J lost 1 base. The CDR3 is 14 residues long. CDR3 nucleotides: TGTGCCAGCAGTTTACTCAGGGGGTCCTACGAGCAGTACTTC. Translated: CASSLLRGSYEQYF.

The CDR3: CASTGQNDGYTF. The CDR3 nucleotides are TGTGCCAGTACCGGACAGAATGATGGCTACACCTTC. The chain combines TRBV19 with TRBJ1-2; possibly TRBD1 for D (6 bases). Trimming shortened V by 7 bases and J by 6 bases, and 12 bases separated the two germline ends. The CDR3 is 12 residues long. Germline values: CDR1 LNHDA, CDR2 SQIVND (reference sequence). Filled out from reference TRBV19 and TRBJ1-2, the complete variable domain reads DGGITQSPKYLFRKEGQNVTLSCEQNLNHDAMYWYRQDPGQGLRLIYYSQIVNDFQKGDIAEGYSVSREKKESFPLTVTSAQKNPTAFYLCASTGQNDGYTFGSGTRLTVV.

This clone occurred once. The CDR3 sequence: CASSLSAGGHNEQFF. The CDR3, as DNA: TGTGCCAGCAGCTTATCAGCGGGAGGACACAATGAGCAGTTCTTC. The gene calls are TRBV7-2 and TRBJ2-1; TRBD2 matches 9 bases. The CDR3 totals 15 residues. CDR1 SGHTA and CDR2 FQGNSA come from the germline V gene. The V segment lost 2 bases and the J segment 5 bases; nucleotides outside the gene matches: 4.

The V gene is TRBV4-1, the J gene TRBJ2-2; D remains unclear. The ends were cut back, 0 bases at V and 1 base at J, with 6 bases in the middle. CDR1 is MGHRA and CDR2 is YSYEKL in the germline V gene. CDR3 length: 15 amino acids. DNA of the CDR3: TGCGCCAGCAGCCAAGATTCCTGGAACACCGGGGAGCTGTTTTTT. It translates to CASSQDSWNTGELFF.

The chain is built from TRBV16 and TRBJ1-5; 7 bases align to TRBD1. CDR3 size: 15 residues. In germline, CDR1 is KGHSY, CDR2 FQNENV. V trimming: 4 bases; J trimming: 3 bases; junction bases outside the gene matches: 6. CDR3 amino acids: CASSPQGTDNQPQHF. CDR3 DNA sequence: TGTGCCAGCAGCCCACAGGGGACTGACAATCAGCCCCAGCATTTT. Full variable domain (rest looked up from reference TRBV16 and TRBJ1-5): GEEVAQTPKHLVRGEGQKAKLYCAPIKGHSYVFWYQQVLKNEFKFLISFQNENVFDETGMPKERFSAKCLPNSPCSLEIQATKLEDSAVYFCASSPQGTDNQPQHFGDGTRLSIL.

This rearrangement joins TRBV6-5 to TRBJ2-7; D possibly corresponds to TRBD1 (7 bases). Germline CDR1 reads MNHEY; CDR2 reads SVGAGI. V lost 5 bases and J lost 3, with 14 bases in between. This CDR3 region has 14 residues. Here the CDR3 reads CASSGYRGGYEQYF. In DNA, the CDR3 is TGTGCCAGCAGTGGATACAGGGGAGGCTACGAGCAGTACTTC.

The chain employs TRBV9 and TRBJ2-1; 9 bases are a match to TRBD2. This CDR3 is built from 15 residues. CDR1 is SGDLS and CDR2 is YYNGEE in the germline V gene. The ends lost 3 bases at V and 7 bases at J; junction bases unmatched: 8. The CDR3 DNA follows: TGTGCCAGCAGCGGCATAGCGGGGGCAGGGAATGAGCAGTTCTTC. Translating it yields CASSGIAGAGNEQFF.

V usage is TRBV18 and J usage is TRBJ1-6; tentatively, D is TRBD1 (5 bases). CDR1 is KGHSH, CDR2 LQKENI, per germline. Trimming cost V 1 base and J 5 bases, with 6 bases left between them. The CDR3 sequence is 14 residues long. In DNA, the CDR3 is TGTGCCAGCTCACCACTAGGGGATAATTCACCCCTCCACTTT. This sequence encodes CASSPLGDNSPLHF.

The V gene is TRBV4-2, the J gene TRBJ2-6, with a weak D call TRBD2 (6 bases). Trimming took 0 bases from V and 0 from J, leaving 21 bases between them. This CDR3 contains 21 residues. The germline gives CDR1 LGHNA, CDR2 YNFKEQ. CDR3 sequence (DNA): TGTGCCAGCAGCCAAGACCAGACGGGGGTCCGCCGACTCTCTGGGGCCAACGTCCTGACTTTC. The encoded protein is CASSQDQTGVRRLSGANVLTF.

The V gene is TRBV6-1, the J gene TRBJ1-5, with 8 bases aligning to TRBD1. CDR3 length: 14 amino acids. Trimming at V came to 6 bases and at J to 7 bases, leaving 8 bases not matched to a gene. Germline V CDR1 and CDR2: MNHNS, SASEGT. The CDR3 DNA reads TGTGCCAGCAGCTCAGGACAGGGTAGCCAGCCCCAGCATTTT. Translated: CASSSGQGSQPQHF.

This rearrangement joins TRBV28 to TRBJ1-5, with 7 bases fitting TRBD1. There are 14 residues in the CDR3. The germline gives CDR1 MDHEN, CDR2 SYDVKM. V was pared by 5 bases and J by 3 bases, with 4 bases of the junction left unmatched. CDR3 bases: TGTGCCAGCAGTCAGGGGGGATCCAATCAGCCCCAGCATTTT. Protein sequence: CASSQGGSNQPQHF. The full variable domain, its missing parts supplied by reference TRBV28 and TRBJ1-5, is DVKVTQSSRYLVKRTGEKVFLECVQDMDHENMFWYRQDPGLGLRLIYFSYDVKMKEKGDIPEGYSVSREKKERFSLILESASTNQTSMYLCASSQGGSNQPQHFGDGTRLSIL.

The CDR3 sequence: CASSLTAPSGYNEQFF. In DNA form, the CDR3 reads TGTGCCAGCAGCTTGACTGCGCCTAGCGGCTACAATGAGCAGTTCTTC. V usage is TRBV5-4 and J usage is TRBJ2-1; 7 bases line up with TRBD2. The V segment lost 1 base and the J segment 3 bases; nucleotides outside the gene matches: 7. Germline lookup yields CDR1 SGHNT and CDR2 YYREEE (reference sequence). The CDR3 is made up of 16 amino acids.

This clone was seen more than once but under ten times. The J gene is TRBJ2-3, the V gene TRBV19, with TRBD2 as a possible D gene (7 bases). This CDR3 has 15 residues. Germline CDR1 reads LNHDA; CDR2 reads SQIVND (reference sequence). Trimming took off 5 bases at V and 1 base at J, with 13 bases between the two ends. The CDR3 region has the DNA TGTGCCAGTAGTCCGAACGGGGGGCGCACAGATACGCAGTATTTT. Translated: CASSPNGGRTDTQYF.

CDR3 protein: CAWRPPSTGELFF. The CDR3 DNA is TGTGCCTGGAGGCCCCCTAGTACCGGGGAGCTGTTTTTT. The V gene is TRBV30, the J gene TRBJ2-2; D not resolved. CDR3 size: 13 residues. Germline V gene lookup returns CDR1 GTSNPN and CDR2 SVGIG (reference sequence). The ends were cut back, 3 bases at V and 5 bases at J, with 10 bases in the middle.

The CDR3 loop is CASSKDSLDTGELFF. The CDR3 DNA reads as TGCGCCAGCAGTAAGGACTCGCTGGACACCGGGGAGCTGTTTTTT. The rearrangement uses TRBV5-1 and TRBJ2-2; tentatively, D is TRBD2 (5 bases). The CDR3 has 15 amino acids. CDR1 is SGHRS, CDR2 YFSETQ, per germline. V lost 5 bases to trimming and J lost 3 bases, with 14 bases between them.

This chain uses TRBV5-6 with TRBJ2-2, with 8 bases matching TRBD1. From germline, CDR1 is SGHDT and CDR2 YYEEEE. V was clipped by 2 bases and J by 1 base; unmatched bases: 4. CDR3 size: 16 residues. CDR3 nucleotides: TGTGCCAGCAGCTTACCCGGGACAGGGAACACCGGGGAGCTGTTTTTT. Amino acids: CASSLPGTGNTGELFF.

The genes are TRBV28 and TRBJ2-7; D is ambiguous. Trimming removed 7 bases at V and 2 bases at J, with 15 bases between. Per the germline V gene, CDR1 is MDHEN and CDR2 is SYDVKM. The CDR3 is made up of 14 amino acids. DNA for the CDR3: TGTGCCAGCATGGCAGATCCTACAGCCTACGAGCAGTACTTC. It yields the protein CASMADPTAYEQYF.

The chain uses TRBV6-9 and TRBJ2-6, with 7 bases fitting TRBD1. Per germline, CDR1 MNHGY and CDR2 SVAAGI. The trim removed 6 bases at V and 0 bases at J, leaving 11 bases unmatched. The CDR3 length is 18 residues. The CDR3 nucleotides read TGTGCCAGCAGCACCGGGACAGAGAAAAACTCTGGGGCCAACGTCCTGACTTTC. As protein: CASSTGTEKNSGANVLTF.

This sequence joins TRBV7-3 and TRBJ2-6; D unresolved. Looked up from germline, CDR1 is SGHTA and CDR2 is FQGTGA. V was shortened by 5 bases and J by 2 bases, with 4 bases between the two germline ends. The CDR3 extends over 13 amino acids. The chain's CDR3 is CASSPTGANVLTF. For the CDR3, the DNA is TGTGCCAGCAGCCCCACTGGGGCCAACGTCCTGACTTTC.